The clone carrying this TCR beta chain was seen many times. Its antigen is not known. This entry is derived from a study of early T cells in non-severe SARS-CoV-2 infection. Study context: Sequencing of bulk RNA from unsorted whole blood was done, without chain pairing.

Attachment of unique molecular identifiers was made to individual cDNA molecules. TCRdb itself ran the 5' RACE reads through MiXCR, one entry per CDR3 protein. This table has about 56,000 distinct CDR3 sequences, more than 13% appearing once. Notes on the study in general: A preference for anti-spike CD8 responses marked VDJdb matching, which missed private and CD4 specificities.

V shed 6 bases and J 2 bases; nucleotides not matched to a gene: 8. Germline CDR1 DFQATT, CDR2 SNEGSKA (reference sequence). The length of the CDR3 is 14 residues. The sample consisted of whole blood, taken at baseline. This clonotype was sampled from an adult who was a healthcare worker with PCR-confirmed SARS-CoV-2 infection or an uninfected control (not recorded which). The chain employs TRBV20-1 and TRBJ2-7, with 9 bases matching TRBD2. The CDR3 DNA reads as TGCAGTGCCCCGCGAGCGGGAGGAACCTACGAGCAGTACTTC. It encodes CSAPRAGGTYEQYF.